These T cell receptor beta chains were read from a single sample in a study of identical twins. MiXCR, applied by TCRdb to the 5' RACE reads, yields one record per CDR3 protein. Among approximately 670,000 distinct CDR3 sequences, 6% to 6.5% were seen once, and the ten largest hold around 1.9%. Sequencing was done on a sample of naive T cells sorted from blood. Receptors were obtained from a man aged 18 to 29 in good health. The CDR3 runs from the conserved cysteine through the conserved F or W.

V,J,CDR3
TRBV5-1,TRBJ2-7,CASSLRTGDYEQYF
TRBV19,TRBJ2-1,CASKRSAEQFF
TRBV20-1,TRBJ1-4,CSATAGTASNEKLFF
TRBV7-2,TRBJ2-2,CASSLEARINTGELFF
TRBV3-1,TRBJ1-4,CASSQVAGTNEKLFF
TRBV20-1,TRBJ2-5,CSAREGGATQETQYF
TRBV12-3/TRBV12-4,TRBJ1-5,CASTKSSSNQPQHF
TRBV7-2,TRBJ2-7,CASSLDGLVGEYEQYF
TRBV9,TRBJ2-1,CASSAAPGVRNEQFF
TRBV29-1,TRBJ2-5,CSWGGLLQETQYF
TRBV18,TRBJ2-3,CASSPGLSDTQYF
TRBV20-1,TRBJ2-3,CSASLVRGSDTQYF
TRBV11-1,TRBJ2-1,CASSPRDSRDGDYNEQFF
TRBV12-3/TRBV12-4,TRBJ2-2,CATYQTGGELFF
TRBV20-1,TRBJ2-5,CSARGLALETQYF
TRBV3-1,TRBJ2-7,CASSPQGGGHEQYF
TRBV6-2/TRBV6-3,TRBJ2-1,CASSPGTSGLYNEQFF
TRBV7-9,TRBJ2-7,CASLPGQGSYEQYF
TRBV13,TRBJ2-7,CASSSTSGKYEQYF
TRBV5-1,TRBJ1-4,CASSLGTATNEKLFF
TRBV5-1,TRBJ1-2,CASSQRTGGSAGYTF
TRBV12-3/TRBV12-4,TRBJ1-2,CASSLTSPFYGYTF
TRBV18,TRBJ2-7,CASSPGTSGARNYEQYF
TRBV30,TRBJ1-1,CAWGGQRETEAFF
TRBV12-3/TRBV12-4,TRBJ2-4,CASSIQGRREHIQYF
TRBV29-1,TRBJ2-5,CSVRDRPQETQYF
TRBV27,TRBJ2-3,CASSLSLTDTQYF
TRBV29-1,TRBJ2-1,CSVRRLVSGNEQFF
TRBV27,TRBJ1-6,CASSPIARGSNSPLHF
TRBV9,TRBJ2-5,CASSDNREQETQYF
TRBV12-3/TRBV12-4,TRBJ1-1,CASSFGRVDGTEAFF
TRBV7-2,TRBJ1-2,CASSTRVGGYGYTF
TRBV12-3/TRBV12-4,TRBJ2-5,CASSLPPPGTQYF
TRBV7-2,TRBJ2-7,CASSYPGLAGNEQYF
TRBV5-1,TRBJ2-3,CASRGGGVSTDTQYF
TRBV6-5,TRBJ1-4,CASSYQGALEKLFF
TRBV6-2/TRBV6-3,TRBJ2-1,CASSYEDRRGDEQFF
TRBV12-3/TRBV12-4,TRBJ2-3,CASSLPTGGSGTDTQYF
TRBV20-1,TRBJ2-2,CSARALGGGSGSGELFF
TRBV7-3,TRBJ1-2,CASSLIGTDAFKGYTF
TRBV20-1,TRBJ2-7,CSARNSYEQYF
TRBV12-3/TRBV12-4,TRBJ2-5,CASSGAGVQETQYF
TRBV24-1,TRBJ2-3,CATSDAGWEDTQYF
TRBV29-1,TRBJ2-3,CSVVFGPSTDTQYF
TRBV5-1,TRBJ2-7,CASSLRTGNYEQYF
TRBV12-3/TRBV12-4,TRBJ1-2,CASSYSYGYTF
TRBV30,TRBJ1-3,CAWMDQLSSGNTIYF
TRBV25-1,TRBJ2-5,CASSESDREETQYF